This T cell receptor beta chain was captured by sequencing in a study of blood T cell repertoires in COVID-19. The overall study: Italy, Spain and the United States were the sources of the convalescent and acute COVID-19 samples. PBMCs, B-cell-depleted T cells, or T cells were the source of the cDNA or gDNA that made up the material.

Original methodology: Reference gene primer amplification in the assay estimated nucleated cell counts. Sequenced by immunoSEQ multiplex PCR; TCRdb stores in-frame clones only, minus some. V, J and clone size reflect that table, while D and trimming were determined from the DNA. The data hold about 200,000 clones, with roughly 92% observed a single time. The germline V gene encodes CDR1 LNHDA and CDR2 SQIVND (reference sequence). The CDR3 is 16 amino acids. V was pared by 5 bases and J by 7 bases, with 8 bases of the junction left unmatched. The Seattle patients joined while their infection was active and were tracked longitudinally afterward.

The chain has TRBV19 and TRBJ2-1, with TRBD2 matching over 13 bases. Sequencing was carried out using peripheral blood. The source of this sequence is a man aged 25 to 40 with COVID-19, enrolled during active disease. CDR3 sequence: CASSVLAGGLANEQFF. The CDR3 DNA reads TGTGCCAGTAGTGTACTAGCGGGGGGGCTAGCAAATGAGCAGTTCTTC. Based on the CDR3 plus reference TRBV19 and TRBJ2-1, the full variable domain is DGGITQSPKYLFRKEGQNVTLSCEQNLNHDAMYWYRQDPGQGLRLIYYSQIVNDFQKGDIAEGYSVSREKKESFPLTVTSAQKNPTAFYLCASSVLAGGLANEQFFGPGTRLTVL.